This TCR beta chain was observed in a study of T cells in Graves' hyperthyroidism and ophthalmopathy. Study observations and caveats: A model of 13 V-J features distinguished ophthalmopathy from stable hyperthyroidism. Also found in blood were most expanded thyroid clonotypes above 0.001. It was a median approximately six months before onset that the model predicted ophthalmopathy.

Each diagnosis was grounded in clinical symptoms, serum thyroxine and TRAb, thyroid ultrasound, and orbital computed tomography. A note on this clonotype: Its antigen is currently unknown.

RNA transcripts yielded amplified TCR beta CDR3 regions. In the first-round RT-PCR of the TCR CDR3, the HTBI primer set was used. MiXCR, applied by TCRdb to the multiplex PCR reads, yields one record per CDR3 protein. The data contain around 540,000 distinct CDR3 sequences, 46% of them seen just once; the ten biggest clones take up roughly 8.2%. Germline V gene lookup returns CDR1 LNHDA and CDR2 SQIVND (reference sequence). CDR3 size: 13 residues. V was clipped by 7 bases and J by 1 base, with 10 bases between them. The sample taken for sequencing was peripheral blood or thyroid tissue (not recorded which). This sequence was found in a woman younger than 35 with Graves' hyperthyroidism. V usage is TRBV19 and J usage is TRBJ1-1; D gene uncertain. CDR3 coding DNA: TGTGCCAGTAAATTTGAGAGGAACACTGAAGCTTTCTTT. Residues: CASKFERNTEAFF.